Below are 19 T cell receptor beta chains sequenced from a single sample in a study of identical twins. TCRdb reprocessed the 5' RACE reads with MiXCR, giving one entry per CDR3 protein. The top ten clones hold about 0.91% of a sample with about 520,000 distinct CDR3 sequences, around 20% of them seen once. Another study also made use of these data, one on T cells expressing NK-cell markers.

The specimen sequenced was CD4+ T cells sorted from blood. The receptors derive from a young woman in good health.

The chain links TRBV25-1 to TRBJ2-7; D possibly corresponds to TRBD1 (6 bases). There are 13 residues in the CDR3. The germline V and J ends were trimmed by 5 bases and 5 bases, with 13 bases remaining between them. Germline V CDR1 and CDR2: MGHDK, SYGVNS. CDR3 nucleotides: TGTGCCAGCAGTTTTAGGGGGATCCACGAGCAGTACTTC. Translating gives CASSFRGIHEQYF.

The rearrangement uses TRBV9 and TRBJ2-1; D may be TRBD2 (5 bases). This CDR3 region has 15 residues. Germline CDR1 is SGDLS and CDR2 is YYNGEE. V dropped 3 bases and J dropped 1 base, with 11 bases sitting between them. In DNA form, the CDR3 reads TGTGCCAGCAGCGCCGCTAGCCGGTCCTACAATGAGCAGTTCTTC. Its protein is CASSAASRSYNEQFF.

CDR3 in amino acids: CASSQNSPQFF. CDR3 coding DNA: TGTGCCAGCAGCCAGAACTCCCCTCAGTTCTTC. This chain uses TRBV7-2 with TRBJ2-1, with D unclear. This CDR3 has 11 residues. Germline lookup yields CDR1 SGHTA and CDR2 FQGNSA. Trimming removed 5 bases from V and 13 bases from J, with 12 bases in between.

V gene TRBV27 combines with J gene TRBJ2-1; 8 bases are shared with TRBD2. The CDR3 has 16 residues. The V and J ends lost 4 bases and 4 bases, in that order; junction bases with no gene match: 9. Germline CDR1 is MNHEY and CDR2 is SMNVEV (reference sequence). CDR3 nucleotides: TGTGCCAGCAGTTCGCTATCTAGCGGGTCTTACAATGAGCAGTTCTTC. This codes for CASSSLSSGSYNEQFF.

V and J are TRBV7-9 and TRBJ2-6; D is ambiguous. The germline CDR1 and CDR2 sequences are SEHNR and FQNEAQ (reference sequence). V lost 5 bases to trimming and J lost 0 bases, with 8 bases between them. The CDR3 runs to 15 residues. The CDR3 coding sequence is TGTGCCAGCAGCGTGCAGAGCTCTGGGGCCAACGTCCTGACTTTC. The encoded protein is CASSVQSSGANVLTF.

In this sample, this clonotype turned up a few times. CDR3 bases: TGCAGTGCTAGAGAGGGGGCCTCTGGAAACACCATATATTTT. Translating it yields CSAREGASGNTIYF. The chain couples TRBV20-1 to TRBJ1-3; TRBD1 is a possible D gene (6 bases). The CDR3 loop spans 14 amino acids. V was pared by 0 bases and J by 0 bases, with 6 bases between. CDR1 is DFQATT and CDR2 is SNEGSKA in the germline V gene (reference sequence).

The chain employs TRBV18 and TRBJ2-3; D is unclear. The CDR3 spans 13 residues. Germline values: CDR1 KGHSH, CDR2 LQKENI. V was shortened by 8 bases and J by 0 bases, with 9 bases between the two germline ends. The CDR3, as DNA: TGTGCCAGCACTCCACCTAGCACAGATACGCAGTATTTT. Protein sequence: CASTPPSTDTQYF.

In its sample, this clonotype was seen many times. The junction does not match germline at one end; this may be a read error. The CDR3 DNA is TGTGCCAGCAGTTTAAGGGATATGCAGTATTTT. Its protein is CASSLRDMQYF. The chain joins TRBV12-3 or TRBV12-4 to TRBJ2-3; D unclear. The CDR3 length is 11 residues.

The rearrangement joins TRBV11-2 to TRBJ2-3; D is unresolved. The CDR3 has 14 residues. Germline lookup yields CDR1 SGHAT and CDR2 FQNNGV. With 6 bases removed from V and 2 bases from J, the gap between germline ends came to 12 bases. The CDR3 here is CASSLSRNTDTQYF. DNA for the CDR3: TGTGCCAGCAGTCTGTCGCGGAACACAGATACGCAGTATTTT.

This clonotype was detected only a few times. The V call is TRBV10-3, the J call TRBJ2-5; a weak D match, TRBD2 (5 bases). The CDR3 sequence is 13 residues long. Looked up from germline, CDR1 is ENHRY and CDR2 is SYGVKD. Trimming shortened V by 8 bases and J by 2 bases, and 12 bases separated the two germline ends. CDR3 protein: CAIAPSGQETQYF. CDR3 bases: TGTGCCATCGCCCCCAGCGGTCAAGAGACCCAGTACTTC.

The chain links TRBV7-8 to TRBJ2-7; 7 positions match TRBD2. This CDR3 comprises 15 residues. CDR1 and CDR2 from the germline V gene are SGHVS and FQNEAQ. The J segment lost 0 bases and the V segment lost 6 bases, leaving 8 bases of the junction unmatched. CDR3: CASRPLAEPSYEQYF. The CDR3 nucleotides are TGTGCCAGCAGGCCCCTAGCGGAGCCCTCCTACGAGCAGTACTTC.

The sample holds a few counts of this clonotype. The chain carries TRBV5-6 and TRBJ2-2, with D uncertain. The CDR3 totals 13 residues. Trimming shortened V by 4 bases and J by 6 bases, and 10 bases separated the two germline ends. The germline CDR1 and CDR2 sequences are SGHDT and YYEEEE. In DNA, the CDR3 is TGTGCCAGCAGCCTCCGCGCCCCCGGGGAGCTGTTTTTT. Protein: CASSLRAPGELFF.

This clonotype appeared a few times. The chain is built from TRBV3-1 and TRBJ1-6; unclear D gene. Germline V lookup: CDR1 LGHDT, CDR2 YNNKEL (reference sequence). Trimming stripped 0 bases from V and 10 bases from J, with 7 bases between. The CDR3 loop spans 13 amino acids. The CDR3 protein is CASSQELGSPLHF. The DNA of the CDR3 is TGTGCCAGCAGCCAAGAACTGGGATCACCCCTCCACTTT.

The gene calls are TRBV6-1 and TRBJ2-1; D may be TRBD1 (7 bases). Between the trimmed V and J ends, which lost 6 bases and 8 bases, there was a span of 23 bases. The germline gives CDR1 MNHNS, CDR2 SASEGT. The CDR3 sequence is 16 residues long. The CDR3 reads CASSKGLGGGTDEQFF. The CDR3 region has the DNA TGTGCCAGCAGCAAAGGGTTAGGAGGGGGCACGGATGAGCAGTTCTTC.

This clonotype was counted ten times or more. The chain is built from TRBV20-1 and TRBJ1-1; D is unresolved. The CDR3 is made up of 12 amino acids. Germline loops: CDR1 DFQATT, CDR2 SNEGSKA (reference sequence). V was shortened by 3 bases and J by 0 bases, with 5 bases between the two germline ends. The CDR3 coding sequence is TGCAGTGCTAGCCCCATGAACACTGAAGCTTTCTTT. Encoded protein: CSASPMNTEAFF.

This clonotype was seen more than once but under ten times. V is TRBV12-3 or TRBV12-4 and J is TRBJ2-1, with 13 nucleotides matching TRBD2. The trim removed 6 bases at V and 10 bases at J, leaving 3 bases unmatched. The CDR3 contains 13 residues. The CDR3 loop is CASSVLAGGEQFF. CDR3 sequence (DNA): TGTGCCAGCAGCGTACTAGCGGGAGGGGAGCAGTTCTTC.

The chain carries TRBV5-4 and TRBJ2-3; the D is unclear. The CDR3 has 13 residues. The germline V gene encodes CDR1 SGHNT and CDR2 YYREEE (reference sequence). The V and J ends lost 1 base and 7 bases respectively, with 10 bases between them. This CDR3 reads CASSLSGTHTQYF. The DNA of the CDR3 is TGTGCCAGCAGCTTGTCCGGTACCCATACGCAGTATTTT.

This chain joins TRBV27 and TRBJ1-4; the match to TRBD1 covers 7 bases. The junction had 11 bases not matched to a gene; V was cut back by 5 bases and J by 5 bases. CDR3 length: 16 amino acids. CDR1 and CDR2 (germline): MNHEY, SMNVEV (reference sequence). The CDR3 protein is CASSPIGGGGNEKLFF. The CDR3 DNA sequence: TGTGCCAGCAGTCCCATAGGGGGCGGCGGAAATGAAAAACTGTTTTTT.

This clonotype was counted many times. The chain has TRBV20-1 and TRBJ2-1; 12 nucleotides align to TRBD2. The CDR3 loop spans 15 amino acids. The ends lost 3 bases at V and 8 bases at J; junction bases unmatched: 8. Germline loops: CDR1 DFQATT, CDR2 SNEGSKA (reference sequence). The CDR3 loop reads CSARPLAGGPYEQFF. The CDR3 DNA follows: TGCAGTGCTAGGCCCCTAGCGGGAGGGCCTTATGAGCAGTTCTTC.